This TCR beta chain was captured in a study of T cell clones after liver transplantation. The protocol was immunoSEQ multiplex PCR, while the TCRdb copy is restricted to in-frame clones and leaves out a portion. The sample lists around 1,200 clones, approximately 40% occurring once. Notes on this clone: What it binds is unknown.

The CDR3 has 14 amino acids. Germline CDR1 is SGHTA and CDR2 is FQGTGA. The V gene lost 2 bases and the J gene lost 6 bases, with 11 bases spanning the gap. Sequencing of dividing CFSE-low cells from the MLR defined alloreactive TCRbeta sequences. This clonotype was sampled from a human patient who received a liver transplant. Some T cells may have come from the graft donor. Sequencing was done on a sample of CD4+ T cells from cultured PBMCs. V is TRBV7-3 and J is TRBJ2-1; D gene unclear. The CDR3 nucleotides read TGTGCCAGCAGCTTAGGGGTAGGGTCCAATGAGCAGTTCTTC. Protein: CASSLGVGSNEQFF.